These 31 T cell receptor beta chains were sequenced from one sample in a study of radiotherapy plus CTLA-4 blockade in lung cancer (dated by TCRdb to the late 2010s). Receptors were amplified or captured by the immunoSEQ multiplex PCR assay. In its TCRdb copy, this immuneACCESS table keeps in-frame sequences only and misses some clones. Where compared with another copy, unresolved V genes explain less than half of these, and the others have no known cause. The sample profile shows about 60,000 clones; around 80% of them were found once. The ten largest clonotypes hold 4% of the sample. The sequencing here drew on peripheral blood, taken from a patient treated with radiotherapy plus ipilimumab. The source of these receptors is a human donor with non-small cell lung cancer who had a partial response to radiotherapy plus ipilimumab.

V is TRBV11-2 and J is TRBJ2-1; D is uncertain. Germline V CDR1 and CDR2: SGHAT, FQNNGV. The CDR3 covers 13 residues. Trimming took off 5 bases at V and 6 bases at J, with 11 bases between the two ends. CDR3 DNA: TGTGCCAGCAGCCCCTATCGTGTCAATGAGCAGTTCTTC. It is translated as CASSPYRVNEQFF.

The rearrangement joins TRBV7-9 to TRBJ2-7, with D perhaps matching TRBD1 (5 bases). Germline loops: CDR1 SEHNR, CDR2 FQNEAQ (reference sequence). Trimming left V 5 bases short and J 2 bases short, with 13 bases between. The CDR3 runs to 14 residues. CDR3 amino acids: CASSHDSSTYEQYF. CDR3 nucleotides: TGTGCCAGCAGCCACGACAGTTCCACCTACGAGCAGTACTTC.

V gene TRBV7-9 combines with J gene TRBJ2-4, with 9 bases that match TRBD1. The CDR3 consists of 15 residues. After removal of 1 base from V and 8 bases from J, the junction contained 6 bases not matched to a gene. CDR1 SEHNR and CDR2 FQNEAQ come from the germline V gene (reference sequence). The CDR3 sequence: CASSLGGQGLDIQYF. The CDR3, as DNA: TGTGCCAGCAGCTTAGGGGGACAGGGTCTGGACATTCAGTACTTC.

The chain combines TRBV25-1 with TRBJ2-6, with a weak D call TRBD1 (5 bases). The CDR3 consists of 15 residues. V lost 2 bases and J 1 base, leaving 6 bases between the germline ends. Looked up from germline, CDR1 is MGHDK and CDR2 is SYGVNS. CDR3 nucleotide sequence: TGTGCCAGCAGTGAACCAGGGTCTGGGGCCAACGTCCTGACTTTC. Amino acid sequence: CASSEPGSGANVLTF.

The chain recombines TRBV5-1 with TRBJ2-6; D is unclear. The germline CDR1 and CDR2 sequences are SGHRS and YFSETQ. V was trimmed by 0 bases and J by 0 bases, leaving 13 bases between them. The CDR3 has 18 amino acids. The CDR3 here is CASSLVRIASSGANVLTF. The DNA for the CDR3 is TGCGCCAGCAGCTTGGTAAGGATAGCTAGCTCTGGGGCCAACGTCCTGACTTTC.

The rearrangement uses TRBV6-5 and TRBJ1-3, with D perhaps TRBD1 (5 bases). The CDR3 is 16 amino acids. V was shortened by 2 bases and J by 0 bases, with 11 bases between the two germline ends. The germline V gene encodes CDR1 MNHEY and CDR2 SVGAGI. The CDR3 coding sequence is TGTGCCAGCAGTTACGGGGCACCCAGCTCTGGAAACACCATATATTTT. This encodes CASSYGAPSSGNTIYF.

The rearrangement uses TRBV18 and TRBJ1-1; D is unclear. The CDR3 is 13 amino acids. The germline CDR1 and CDR2 sequences are KGHSH and LQKENI. Between the trimmed V and J ends, which lost 3 bases and 2 bases, there was a span of 7 bases. Written as DNA, the CDR3 is TGTGCCAGCTCACCCACAGTCAACACTGAAGCTTTCTTT. Protein product: CASSPTVNTEAFF.

The gene calls are TRBV5-4 and TRBJ2-5; 7 nucleotides line up with TRBD2. The assigned J gene may be wrong: the sequence end matches TRBJ2-7 better. CDR1 and CDR2 from the germline V gene are SGHNT and YYREEE (reference sequence). This CDR3 region has 12 residues. The CDR3 DNA is TGTGCCAGCGGGGGGGGGTTTACCGAGCAGTACTTC. It specifies CASGGGFTEQYF.

This clone was seen a few times. This chain connects TRBV5-1 to TRBJ2-7, with 8 bases identical to TRBD1. CDR1 is SGHRS, CDR2 YFSETQ, per germline. V dropped 10 bases and J dropped 5; count of bases not matched to a gene: 11. This CDR3 region has 13 residues. The CDR3 loop is CAVSRQGRNEQYF. CDR3 DNA sequence: TGCGCCGTTTCTCGACAGGGGAGGAACGAGCAGTACTTC.

This chain uses TRBV7-2 with TRBJ2-7; 9 bases are shared with TRBD1. The V gene's germline CDR1 is SGHTA and CDR2 FQGNSA. This CDR3 comprises 16 residues. The junction had 8 bases not matched to a gene; V was cut back by 1 base and J by 4 bases. CDR3 loop: CASSLGIPGQGYEQYF. The CDR3, as DNA: TGTGCCAGCAGCTTAGGGATACCGGGACAGGGATACGAGCAGTACTTC.

The chain is built from TRBV6-5 and TRBJ2-7, with D perhaps matching TRBD2 (6 bases). Germline CDR1 MNHEY, CDR2 SVGAGI. The CDR3 has 13 amino acids. Trimming shortened V by 3 bases and J by 3 bases, and 9 bases separated the two germline ends. This CDR3 reads CASSYGGLYEQYF. DNA for the CDR3: TGTGCCAGCAGTTATGGAGGGCTCTACGAGCAGTACTTC.

The sample holds one count of this clone. The chain couples TRBV11-2 to TRBJ2-7, with a possible D match to TRBD2 (6 bases). Trimming stripped 6 bases from V and 4 bases from J, with 16 bases between. The CDR3 sequence is 14 residues long. Germline values: CDR1 SGHAT, CDR2 FQNNGV. The chain's CDR3 is CASRSTGLSYEQYF. The CDR3 DNA sequence: TGTGCCAGCAGATCGACGGGACTTTCATACGAGCAGTACTTC.

This sequence joins TRBV18 and TRBJ2-5; perhaps TRBD1 as D (5 bases). Germline CDR1 reads KGHSH; CDR2 reads LQKENI. There are 12 residues in the CDR3. Trimming stripped 3 bases from V and 4 bases from J, with 6 bases between. For the CDR3, the DNA is TGTGCCAGCTCACCCAGGGTAGAGACCCAGTACTTC. Residues: CASSPRVETQYF.

In DNA, the CDR3 is TGTGCCAGCAGTGAATTGCGGGGGGGCCAGGATACGCAGTATTTT. Translated: CASSELRGGQDTQYF. The V and J genes are TRBV2 and TRBJ2-3; 9 bases match TRBD2. Germline CDR1 and CDR2: SNHLY and FYNNEI. V trimming: 2 bases; J trimming: 6 bases; junction bases outside the gene matches: 6. The CDR3 loop spans 15 amino acids.

CDR3 sequence: CASTLAGSLSYEQYF. The CDR3 coding sequence is TGCGCCAGCACCCTAGCGGGGAGTCTTTCCTACGAGCAGTACTTC. This chain joins TRBV23-1 and TRBJ2-7, with 9 bases lining up with TRBD2. TRBV23-1 is an open reading frame whose function is uncertain. There are 15 residues in the CDR3. Trimming cost V 7 bases and J 1 base; bases outside gene matches: 8.

This clone was detected once. The DNA of the CDR3 is TGTGCCAGTACCACAGGGGGTCCTGGCTACACCTTC. This translates into CASTTGGPGYTF. This rearrangement joins TRBV19 to TRBJ1-2, with 8 bases that match TRBD1. From germline, CDR1 is LNHDA and CDR2 SQIVND (reference sequence). The ends lost 7 bases at V and 7 bases at J; junction bases unmatched: 5. This CDR3 region has 12 residues. The whole variable domain, filled in from reference TRBV19 and TRBJ1-2, reads DGGITQSPKYLFRKEGQNVTLSCEQNLNHDAMYWYRQDPGQGLRLIYYSQIVNDFQKGDIAEGYSVSREKKESFPLTVTSAQKNPTAFYLCASTTGGPGYTFGSGTRLTVV.

The CDR3 here is CASSYFETGGSPLHF. DNA for the CDR3: TGTGCCAGCAGTTACTTCGAGACAGGGGGCTCACCCCTCCACTTT. This rearrangement joins TRBV6-5 to TRBJ1-6; 10 positions agree with TRBD1. The CDR3 is made up of 15 amino acids. V lost 1 base, J lost 10 bases, and 4 bases stayed unmatched. Germline-derived CDR1 and CDR2 are MNHEY and SVGAGI.

The chain employs TRBV6-5 and TRBJ2-7, with a weak D call TRBD1 (6 bases). Germline V gene lookup returns CDR1 MNHEY and CDR2 SVGAGI. Between the trimmed V and J ends, which lost 2 bases and 0 bases, there was a span of 11 bases. The CDR3 runs to 15 residues. The CDR3 nucleotides read TGTGCCAGCAGTTACGCGACAGGTCCCTCCTACGAGCAGTACTTC. Translation: CASSYATGPSYEQYF.

The V and J genes are TRBV5-1 and TRBJ2-5; 9 bases agree with TRBD2. The length of the CDR3 is 17 residues. The V gene's germline CDR1 is SGHRS and CDR2 YFSETQ. Losses at the gene ends were 0 bases for V and 2 bases for J; bases not matched to a gene: 8. For the CDR3, the DNA is TGCGCCAGCAGCTTGGGGCCTAGCGGGGCAAAACAAGAGACCCAGTACTTC. This gives the protein CASSLGPSGAKQETQYF.

A few counts support this clone. This sequence joins TRBV19 and TRBJ2-7; 11 bases fit TRBD1. The CDR3 has 14 amino acids. Germline values: CDR1 LNHDA, CDR2 SQIVND (reference sequence). J was trimmed by 4 bases and V by 5 bases; bases with no gene match: 4. The CDR3 DNA is TGTGCCAGTAGTCCTGGACAGGGGGCATACGAGCAGTACTTC. Translating gives CASSPGQGAYEQYF.

The chain couples TRBV19 to TRBJ2-7; 7 nucleotides line up with TRBD2. The trim removed 1 base at V and 0 bases at J, leaving 0 bases unmatched. This CDR3 is built from 14 residues. Germline V CDR1 and CDR2: LNHDA, SQIVND (reference sequence). CDR3 residues: CASSIAGGSYEQYF. CDR3 DNA sequence: TGTGCCAGTAGTATAGCGGGGGGCTCCTACGAGCAGTACTTC.

The chain joins TRBV15 to TRBJ1-4; 7 bases are shared with TRBD1. The germline gives CDR1 LNHNV, CDR2 YYDKDF (reference sequence). V dropped 2 bases and J dropped 5; count of bases not matched to a gene: 2. The CDR3 length is 14 residues. DNA of the CDR3: TGTGCCACCAGCAGACAGGGGGTAAATGAAAAACTGTTTTTT. It is translated as CATSRQGVNEKLFF.

The rearrangement links TRBV6-5 to TRBJ2-1; a possible D gene is TRBD1 (6 bases). The CDR3 is 14 residues long. The germline CDR1 and CDR2 sequences are MNHEY and SVGAGI. V lost 8 bases and J 2 bases, leaving 13 bases between the germline ends. CDR3 residues: CASRIQGPYNEQFF. DNA for the CDR3: TGTGCCAGCCGAATACAGGGACCCTACAATGAGCAGTTCTTC.

The gene calls are TRBV19 and TRBJ2-2, with D maybe TRBD1 (6 bases). V dropped 7 bases and J dropped 6 bases, with 18 bases sitting between them. Germline V gene data show CDR1 as LNHDA and CDR2 as SQIVND (reference sequence). There are 15 residues in the CDR3. In DNA form, the CDR3 reads TGTGCCAGTACCCTAGGGGGACGGTATTCCGGGGAGCTGTTTTTT. It translates to CASTLGGRYSGELFF.

The rearrangement joins TRBV29-1 to TRBJ1-5, with a weak D call TRBD1 (6 bases). Germline V lookup: CDR1 SQVTM, CDR2 ANQGSEA. CDR3 size: 15 residues. The ends were cut back, 8 bases at V and 1 base at J, with 18 bases in the middle. As DNA, the CDR3 is TGCAGCCCGGATGGGGGCCACTTAAGCAATCAGCCCCAGCATTTT. Protein: CSPDGGHLSNQPQHF.

This chain links TRBV11-2 with TRBJ1-5, with 7 bases aligning to TRBD1. Germline lookup yields CDR1 SGHAT and CDR2 FQNNGV. The J segment lost 6 bases and the V segment lost 4 bases, leaving 6 bases of the junction unmatched. CDR3 length: 14 residues. The chain's CDR3 is CASSYTNRGQPQHF. CDR3 nucleotide sequence: TGTGCCAGCAGCTATACAAACAGGGGTCAGCCCCAGCATTTT.

The chain recombines TRBV9 with TRBJ2-7; D remains ambiguous. Germline-derived CDR1 and CDR2 are SGDLS and YYNGEE. Trimming took off 0 bases at V and 6 bases at J, with 16 bases between the two ends. The CDR3 sequence is 15 residues long. The CDR3 DNA reads as TGTGCCAGCAGCGTAGGGGCAGACCCCTGGGCCGAGCAGTACTTC. Translating it yields CASSVGADPWAEQYF.

The chain employs TRBV14 and TRBJ2-3, with a tentative D call TRBD1 (6 bases). Germline V gene lookup returns CDR1 SGHDN and CDR2 FVKESK. The germline V and J ends were trimmed by 4 bases and 2 bases, with 10 bases remaining between them. CDR3 length: 14 residues. The CDR3 nucleotides are TGTGCCAGCAGCCTGACAGGTCCCACAGATACGCAGTATTTT. It translates to CASSLTGPTDTQYF.

V is TRBV27 and J is TRBJ1-2, with D tentatively TRBD1 (6 bases). Germline CDR1 and CDR2: MNHEY and SMNVEV (reference sequence). V lost 0 bases and J lost 2, with 10 bases in between. The length of the CDR3 is 15 residues. Here the CDR3 reads CASSLSPGTNYGYTF. DNA for the CDR3: TGTGCCAGCAGTTTATCACCGGGGACAAACTATGGCTACACCTTC.

V gene TRBV5-4 combines with J gene TRBJ1-1; D is unresolved. Trimming took 4 bases from V and 3 from J, leaving 16 bases between them. CDR1 is SGHNT and CDR2 is YYREEE in the germline V gene (reference sequence). The CDR3 sequence is 15 residues long. The CDR3 coding sequence is TGTGCCAGCAGCGGCGACGGGCTGCGGGACACTGAAGCTTTCTTT. This sequence encodes CASSGDGLRDTEAFF.

V is TRBV5-6 and J is TRBJ2-2, with 7 nucleotides matching TRBD2. This CDR3 is built from 16 residues. Trimming at V came to 3 bases and at J to 1 base, leaving 6 bases not matched to a gene. Germline assignment: CDR1 SGHDT and CDR2 YYEEEE. The CDR3 sequence is CASSWGAGRNTGELFF. As DNA, the CDR3 is TGTGCCAGCAGCTGGGGAGCGGGGAGGAACACCGGGGAGCTGTTTTTT.